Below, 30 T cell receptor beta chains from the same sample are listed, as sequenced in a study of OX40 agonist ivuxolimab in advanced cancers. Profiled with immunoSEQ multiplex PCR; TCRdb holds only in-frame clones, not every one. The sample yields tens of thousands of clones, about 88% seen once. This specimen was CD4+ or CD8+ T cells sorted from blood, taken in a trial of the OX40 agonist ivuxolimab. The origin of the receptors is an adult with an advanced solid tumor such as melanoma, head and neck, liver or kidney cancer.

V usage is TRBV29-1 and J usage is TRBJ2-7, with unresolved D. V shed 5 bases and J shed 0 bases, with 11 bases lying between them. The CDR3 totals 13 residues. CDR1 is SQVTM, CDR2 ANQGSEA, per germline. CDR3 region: CSVTLGHSYEQYF. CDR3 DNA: TGCAGCGTTACCCTAGGGCACTCCTACGAGCAGTACTTC.

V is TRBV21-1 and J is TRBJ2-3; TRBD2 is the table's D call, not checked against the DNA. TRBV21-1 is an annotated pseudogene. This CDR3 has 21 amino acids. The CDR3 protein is CASSSHPEALAGGPSTDTQYF. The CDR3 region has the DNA TGTGCCAGCAGCTCCCACCCCGAGGCTCTAGCGGGGGGGCCTAGCACAGATACGCAGTATTTT.

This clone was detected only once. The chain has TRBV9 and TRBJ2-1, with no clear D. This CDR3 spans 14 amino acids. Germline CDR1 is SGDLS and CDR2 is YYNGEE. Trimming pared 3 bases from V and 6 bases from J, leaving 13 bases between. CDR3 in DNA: TGTGCCAGCAGCGAAGCTAGTTGGGTCAATGAGCAGTTCTTC. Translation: CASSEASWVNEQFF.

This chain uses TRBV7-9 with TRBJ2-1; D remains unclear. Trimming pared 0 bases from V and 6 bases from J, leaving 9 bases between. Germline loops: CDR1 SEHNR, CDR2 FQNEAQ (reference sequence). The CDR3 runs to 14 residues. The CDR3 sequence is CASSLALLGNEQFF. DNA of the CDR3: TGTGCCAGCAGCTTAGCCCTGTTAGGCAATGAGCAGTTCTTC.

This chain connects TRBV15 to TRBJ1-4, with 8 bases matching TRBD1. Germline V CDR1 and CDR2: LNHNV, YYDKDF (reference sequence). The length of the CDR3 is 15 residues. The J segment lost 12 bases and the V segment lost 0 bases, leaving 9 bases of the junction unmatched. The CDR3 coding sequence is TGTGCCACCAGCAGAGAGGGGGGACAGGCTGGGGAACTGTTTTTT. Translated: CATSREGGQAGELFF.

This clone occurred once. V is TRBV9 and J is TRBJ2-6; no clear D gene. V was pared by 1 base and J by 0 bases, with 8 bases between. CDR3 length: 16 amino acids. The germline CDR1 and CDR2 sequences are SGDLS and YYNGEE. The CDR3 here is CASSVSPHSGANVLTF. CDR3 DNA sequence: TGTGCCAGCAGCGTAAGTCCGCACTCTGGGGCCAACGTCCTGACTTTC.

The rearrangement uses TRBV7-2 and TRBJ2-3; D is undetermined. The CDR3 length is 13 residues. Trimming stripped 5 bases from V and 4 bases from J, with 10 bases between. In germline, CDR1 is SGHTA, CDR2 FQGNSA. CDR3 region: CASSREDPDTQYF. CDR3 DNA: TGTGCCAGCAGCCGCGAGGACCCAGATACGCAGTATTTT.

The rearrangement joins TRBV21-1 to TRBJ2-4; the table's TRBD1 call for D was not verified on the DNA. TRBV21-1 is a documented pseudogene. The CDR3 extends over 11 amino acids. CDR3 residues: CASSKGEGGYF. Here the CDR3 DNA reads TGTGCCAGCAGCAAAGGGGAAGGGGGGTACTTC.

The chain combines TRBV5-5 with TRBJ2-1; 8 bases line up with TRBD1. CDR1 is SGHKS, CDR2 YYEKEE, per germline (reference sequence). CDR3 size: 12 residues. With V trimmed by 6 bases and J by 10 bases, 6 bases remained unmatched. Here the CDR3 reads CASTATGEEQFF. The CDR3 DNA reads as TGTGCCAGCACCGCGACAGGGGAGGAGCAGTTCTTC. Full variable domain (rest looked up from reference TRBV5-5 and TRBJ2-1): DAGVTQSPTHLIKTRGQQVTLRCSPISGHKSVSWYQQVLGQGPQFIFQYYEKEERGRGNFPDRFSARQFPNYSSELNVNALLLGDSALYLCASTATGEEQFFGPGTRLTVL.

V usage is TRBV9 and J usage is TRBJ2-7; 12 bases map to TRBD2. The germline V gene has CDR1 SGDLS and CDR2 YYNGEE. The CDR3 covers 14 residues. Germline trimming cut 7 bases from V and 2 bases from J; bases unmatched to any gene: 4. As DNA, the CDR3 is TGTGCCAGCGGTCCTAGCGGGAGGGCCTACGAGCAGTACTTC. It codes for CASGPSGRAYEQYF.

The CDR3 nucleotides read TGTGCCAGTAGTATAGTTGGAGAAACCGCTAATGAGCAGTTCTTC. Translation: CASSIVGETANEQFF. V is TRBV19 and J is TRBJ2-1; D ambiguous. The germline gives CDR1 LNHDA, CDR2 SQIVND (reference sequence). Trimming removed 1 base at V and 7 bases at J, with 14 bases between. The CDR3 runs to 15 residues.

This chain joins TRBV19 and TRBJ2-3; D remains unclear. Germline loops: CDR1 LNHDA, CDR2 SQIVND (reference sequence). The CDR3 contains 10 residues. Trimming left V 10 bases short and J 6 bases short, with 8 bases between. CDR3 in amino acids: CATSYDTQYF. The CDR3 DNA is TGTGCCACTTCTTATGATACGCAGTATTTT.

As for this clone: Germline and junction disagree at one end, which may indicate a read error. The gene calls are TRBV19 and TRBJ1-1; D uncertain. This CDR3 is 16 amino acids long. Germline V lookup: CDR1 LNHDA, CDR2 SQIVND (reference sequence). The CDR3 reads CASSIGWVALNSEAFF. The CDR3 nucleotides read TGTGCCAGTAGTATAGGGTGGGTGGCCCTGAACAGTGAAGCTTTCTTT.

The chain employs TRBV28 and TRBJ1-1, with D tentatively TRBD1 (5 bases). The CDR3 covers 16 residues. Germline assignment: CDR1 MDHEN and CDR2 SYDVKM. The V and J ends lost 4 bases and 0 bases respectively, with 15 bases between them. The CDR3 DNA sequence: TGTGCCAGCAGTTACGACAGCGCTTCCATGAACACTGAAGCTTTCTTT. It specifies CASSYDSASMNTEAFF.

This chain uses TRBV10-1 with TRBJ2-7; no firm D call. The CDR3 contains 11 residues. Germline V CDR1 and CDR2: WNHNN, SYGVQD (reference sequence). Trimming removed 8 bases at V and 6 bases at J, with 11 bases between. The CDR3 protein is CASCFGSEQYF. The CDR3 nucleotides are TGCGCCAGCTGCTTTGGGTCCGAGCAGTACTTC.

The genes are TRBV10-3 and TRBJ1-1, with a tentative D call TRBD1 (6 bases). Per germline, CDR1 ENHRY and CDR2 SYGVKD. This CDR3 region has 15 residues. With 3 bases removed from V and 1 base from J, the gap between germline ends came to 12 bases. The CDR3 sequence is CAISDRGPQNTEAFF. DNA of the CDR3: TGTGCCATCAGTGACAGGGGCCCGCAGAACACTGAAGCTTTCTTT.

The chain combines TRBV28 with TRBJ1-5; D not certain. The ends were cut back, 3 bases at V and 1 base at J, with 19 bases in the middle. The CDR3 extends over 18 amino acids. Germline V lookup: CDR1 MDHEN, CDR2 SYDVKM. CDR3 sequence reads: CASSFPIPGPRSNQPQHF. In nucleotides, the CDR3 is TGTGCCAGCAGTTTTCCCATCCCTGGTCCACGGAGCAATCAGCCCCAGCATTTT.

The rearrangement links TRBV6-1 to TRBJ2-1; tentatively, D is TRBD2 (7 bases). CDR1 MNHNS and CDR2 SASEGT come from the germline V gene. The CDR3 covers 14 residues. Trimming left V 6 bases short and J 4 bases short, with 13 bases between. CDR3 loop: CASSPGGPYNEQFF. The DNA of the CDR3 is TGTGCCAGCAGCCCCGGGGGGCCTTACAATGAGCAGTTCTTC.

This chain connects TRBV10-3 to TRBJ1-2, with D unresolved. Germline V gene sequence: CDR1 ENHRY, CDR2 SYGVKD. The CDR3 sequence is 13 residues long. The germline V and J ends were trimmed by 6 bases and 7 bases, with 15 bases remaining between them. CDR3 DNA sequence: TGTGCCATCAGCCTGGATAAAAGAGGTGGCTACACCTTC. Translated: CAISLDKRGGYTF.

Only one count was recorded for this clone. The CDR3 region is CASSTLGGYEQYF. For the CDR3, the DNA is TGTGCCAGCAGCACATTGGGAGGGTACGAGCAGTACTTC. The rearrangement uses TRBV5-4 and TRBJ2-7; 7 bases line up with TRBD2. Germline V lookup: CDR1 SGHNT, CDR2 YYREEE (reference sequence). The length of the CDR3 is 13 residues. The V segment lost 4 bases and the J segment 4 bases; nucleotides outside the gene matches: 5.

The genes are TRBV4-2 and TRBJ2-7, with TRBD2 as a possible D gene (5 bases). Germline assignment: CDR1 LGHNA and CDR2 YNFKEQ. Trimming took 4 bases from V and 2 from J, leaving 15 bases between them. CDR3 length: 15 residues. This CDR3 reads CASSLEARGPYEQYF. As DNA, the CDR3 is TGTGCCAGCAGCCTAGAAGCTAGAGGGCCCTACGAGCAGTACTTC.

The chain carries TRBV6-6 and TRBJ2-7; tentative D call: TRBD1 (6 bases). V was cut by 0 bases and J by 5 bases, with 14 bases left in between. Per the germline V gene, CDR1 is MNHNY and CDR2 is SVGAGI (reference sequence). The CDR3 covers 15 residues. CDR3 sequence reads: CASSYSDLGADEQYF. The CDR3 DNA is TGTGCCAGCAGTTACTCGGATCTGGGGGCCGACGAGCAGTACTTC.

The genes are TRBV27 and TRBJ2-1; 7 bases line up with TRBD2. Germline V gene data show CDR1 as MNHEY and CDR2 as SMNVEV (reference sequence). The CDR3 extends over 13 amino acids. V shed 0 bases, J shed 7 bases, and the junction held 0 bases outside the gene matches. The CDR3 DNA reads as TGTGCCAGCAGTTTATCGCGGGGGAATGAGCAGTTCTTC. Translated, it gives CASSLSRGNEQFF.

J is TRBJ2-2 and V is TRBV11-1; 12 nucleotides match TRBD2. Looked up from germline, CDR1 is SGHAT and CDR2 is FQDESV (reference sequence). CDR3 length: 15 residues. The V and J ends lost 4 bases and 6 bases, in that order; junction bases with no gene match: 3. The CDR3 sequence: CASSSSGGAAGELFF. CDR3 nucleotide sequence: TGTGCCAGCAGCTCTAGCGGGGGGGCCGCCGGGGAGCTGTTTTTT.

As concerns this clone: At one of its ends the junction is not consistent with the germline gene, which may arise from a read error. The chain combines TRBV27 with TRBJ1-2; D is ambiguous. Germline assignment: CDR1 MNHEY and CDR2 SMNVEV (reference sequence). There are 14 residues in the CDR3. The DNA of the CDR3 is TGTGCCAGCAGTGTATCACCCTCGTTGGGTGGCTACACCTTC. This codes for CASSVSPSLGGYTF.

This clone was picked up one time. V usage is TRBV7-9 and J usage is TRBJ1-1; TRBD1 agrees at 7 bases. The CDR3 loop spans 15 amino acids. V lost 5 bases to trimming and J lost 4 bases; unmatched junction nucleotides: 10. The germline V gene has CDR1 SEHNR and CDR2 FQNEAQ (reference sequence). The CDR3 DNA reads TGTGCCAGCAGCCTCGACTCAGGGGGAGGCACTGAAGCTTTCTTT. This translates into CASSLDSGGGTEAFF.

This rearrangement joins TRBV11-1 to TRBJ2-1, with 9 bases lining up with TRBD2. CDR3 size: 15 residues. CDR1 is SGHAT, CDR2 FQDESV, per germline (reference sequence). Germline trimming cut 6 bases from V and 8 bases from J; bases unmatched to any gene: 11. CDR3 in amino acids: CASSSAGGLRDEQFF. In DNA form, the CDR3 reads TGTGCCAGCAGTAGTGCGGGGGGGCTAAGGGATGAGCAGTTCTTC. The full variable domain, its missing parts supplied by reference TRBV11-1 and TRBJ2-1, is EAEVAQSPRYKITEKSQAVAFWCDPISGHATLYWYRQILGQGPELLVQFQDESVVDDSQLPKDRFSAERLKGVDSTLKIQPAELGDSAMYLCASSSAGGLRDEQFFGPGTRLTVL.

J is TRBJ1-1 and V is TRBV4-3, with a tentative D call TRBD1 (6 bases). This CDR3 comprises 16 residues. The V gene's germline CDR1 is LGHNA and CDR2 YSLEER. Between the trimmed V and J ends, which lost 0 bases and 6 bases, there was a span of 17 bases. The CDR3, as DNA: TGCGCCAGCAGCCAAGAAAAGATCGGGGCAGGGGCTGAAGCTTTCTTT. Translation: CASSQEKIGAGAEAFF.

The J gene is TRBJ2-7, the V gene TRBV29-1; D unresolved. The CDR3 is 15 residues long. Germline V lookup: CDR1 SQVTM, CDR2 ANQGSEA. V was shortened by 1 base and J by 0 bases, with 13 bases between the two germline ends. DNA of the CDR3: TGCAGCGTTGAAGGTTGGGTTTCGAGCTCCTACGAGCAGTACTTC. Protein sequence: CSVEGWVSSSYEQYF.

The CDR3 DNA is TGTGCCAGCAGATCCGGGACAGGGAACTCCTACAATGAGCAGTTCTTC. This encodes CASRSGTGNSYNEQFF. The chain employs TRBV5-5 and TRBJ2-1, with 9 bases matching TRBD1. The trim removed 5 bases at V and 0 bases at J, leaving 6 bases unmatched. Germline V gene sequence: CDR1 SGHKS, CDR2 YYEKEE (reference sequence). This CDR3 spans 16 amino acids. Supplemented by reference TRBV5-5 and TRBJ2-1, the full variable domain reads DAGVTQSPTHLIKTRGQQVTLRCSPISGHKSVSWYQQVLGQGPQFIFQYYEKEERGRGNFPDRFSARQFPNYSSELNVNALLLGDSALYLCASRSGTGNSYNEQFFGPGTRLTVL.